This TCR beta chain was identified in a study of graft-versus-host responses after intestinal transplantation. The overall study: All recipients were given anti-thymocyte globulin induction, and tacrolimus and steroids were then administered for three to four years. Broader study findings: Some GvH clones appeared in ileal mucosa or blood before recipient bone marrow.

TCRdb's table, derived via immunoSEQ multiplex PCR, lists solely in-frame clones and lacks some. The profile shows some 120,000 clones, approximately 92% of them singletons. Trimming cost V 3 bases and J 0 bases; bases outside gene matches: 3. Germline V lookup: CDR1 LGHNA, CDR2 YNFKEQ. The CDR3 is 15 residues long. Note on this clone: Its antigen is not identified.

The sample consisted of unstimulated CD4+ T cells sorted from spleen or lymph node cells, taken before intestinal transplant. This sequence was found in a human donor who received an intestinal transplant. The V call is TRBV4-2, the J call TRBJ2-3; 7 bases line up with TRBD2. The CDR3 protein is CASSQLGGSTDTQYF. The CDR3 nucleotides are TGTGCCAGCAGCCAGCTCGGGGGGAGCACAGATACGCAGTATTTT.